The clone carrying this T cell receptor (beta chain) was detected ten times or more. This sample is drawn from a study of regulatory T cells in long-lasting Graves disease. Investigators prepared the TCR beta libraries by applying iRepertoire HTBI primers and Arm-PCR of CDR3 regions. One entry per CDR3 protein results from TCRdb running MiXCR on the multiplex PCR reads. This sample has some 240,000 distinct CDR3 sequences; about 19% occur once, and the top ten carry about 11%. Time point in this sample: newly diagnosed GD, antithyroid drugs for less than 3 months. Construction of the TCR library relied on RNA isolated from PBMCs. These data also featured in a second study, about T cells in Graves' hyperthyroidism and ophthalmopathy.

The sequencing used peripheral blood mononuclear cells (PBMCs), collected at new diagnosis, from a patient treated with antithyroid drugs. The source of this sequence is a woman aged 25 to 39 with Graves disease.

CDR3 bases: TGTGCCAGCAGTTACTCGGGAGTGGTAGAGACCCAGTACTTC. This encodes CASSYSGVVETQYF. J is TRBJ2-5 and V is TRBV6-5; a possible D gene is TRBD2 (5 bases). From germline, CDR1 is MNHEY and CDR2 SVGAGI. The CDR3 extends over 14 amino acids. With 0 bases removed from V and 4 bases from J, the gap between germline ends came to 9 bases.